The present entry profiles one T cell receptor (beta chain) with its context. Its antigen is not identified. CDR3 length: 16 amino acids. V shed 6 bases, J shed 4 bases, and the junction held 14 bases outside the gene matches. Germline V gives CDR1 MNHEY, CDR2 SVGAGI. A second PCR of roughly 7 to 11 cycles used a sample-barcoded 5' primer and a J-beta primer mix. One entry per CDR3 protein results from TCRdb running MiXCR on the 5' RACE reads. This sample carries some 710,000 distinct CDR3 sequences, 35% to 50% of them seen once, and the ten largest clones take 15% to 20%. This sample stems from a study of blood T cells in healthy people across ages. Points from the study as a whole: Unknown donor CMV status possibly confounded expanded clonotype changes.

The chain employs TRBV6-5 and TRBJ1-2, with 7 bases lining up with TRBD1. This TCR came from an elderly man in good health. Sequencing was done on a sample of blood. CDR3 sequence reads: CASRTGVGRIAYGYTF. The CDR3 coding sequence is TGTGCCAGCAGAACAGGGGTAGGCAGGATTGCCTATGGCTACACCTTC.